The rows below give T cell receptor beta chains drawn from one sample of a study of identical twins. Using its own MiXCR run on the 5' RACE reads, TCRdb lists one record per CDR3 protein. The sample carries some 630,000 distinct CDR3 sequences, 7.1% recorded once. This sample also belongs to another study, concerning yellow fever vaccine responses in identical twins.

Sequencing was carried out using PBMCs. The receptors stem from a woman in her late teens or twenties in good health. Both conserved end residues are part of each CDR3.

CDR3 protein: CSVHSGANVLTF; V gene: TRBV29-1
CDR3 protein: CASTPGTDKETQYF; V gene: TRBV6-1
CDR3 protein: CSASATETQYF; V gene: TRBV20-1
CDR3 protein: CASRRGAGERTDTQYF; V gene: TRBV12-3/TRBV12-4
CDR3 protein: CASSGTGEAEAFF; V gene: TRBV12-3/TRBV12-4
CDR3 protein: CASSLRGLAGDNEQFF; V gene: TRBV11-2
CDR3 protein: CSVRGSAGNTIYF; V gene: TRBV29-1
CDR3 protein: CASSPGPTPLNTEAFF; V gene: TRBV9
CDR3 protein: CASSFNYRSTGELFF; V gene: TRBV11-2
CDR3 protein: CATSRTGESQETQYF; V gene: TRBV15
CDR3 protein: CSVEGGESYAYNEQFF; V gene: TRBV29-1
CDR3 protein: CASSLAGPYGELFF; V gene: TRBV11-2
CDR3 protein: CASSQGTSGNYEQYF; V gene: TRBV3-1
CDR3 protein: CATSVGTFTDTQYF; V gene: TRBV24-1
CDR3 protein: CSARSSGPYSNQPQHF; V gene: TRBV20-1
CDR3 protein: CSAAGGETQYF; V gene: TRBV29-1
CDR3 protein: CATSDPRTKTYEQYF; V gene: TRBV24-1
CDR3 protein: CATRGTDSYEQYF; V gene: TRBV24-1
CDR3 protein: CSVVGLGTKGNIQYF; V gene: TRBV29-1
CDR3 protein: CSVLRRDRGDGYTF; V gene: TRBV29-1
CDR3 protein: CASSFDYSEKLFF; V gene: TRBV7-9
CDR3 protein: CASSPPGSQYNEQFF; V gene: TRBV7-9
CDR3 protein: CASSSRTGHPYNEQFF; V gene: TRBV12-3/TRBV12-4
CDR3 protein: CATSRGLGGGTYNEQFF; V gene: TRBV15
CDR3 protein: CASRVGDSGNTIYF; V gene: TRBV28
CDR3 protein: CASSDLWSGGAVKNIQYF; V gene: TRBV2
CDR3 protein: CASSIRVESNTGELFF; V gene: TRBV5-1
CDR3 protein: CASSQGRMDRRETQYF; V gene: TRBV3-1
CDR3 protein: CASSQNLRKQETQYF; V gene: TRBV14
CDR3 protein: CSARDSGTPDQETQYF; V gene: TRBV20-1
CDR3 protein: CSARVDSTGANTEAFF; V gene: TRBV20-1
CDR3 protein: CASSLARTGFEQFF; V gene: TRBV12-3/TRBV12-4
CDR3 protein: CASSLVGAGPNEKLFF; V gene: TRBV5-6
CDR3 protein: CASKGGQLNTEAFF; V gene: TRBV19
CDR3 protein: CASSFAGDGYTF; V gene: TRBV5-1
CDR3 protein: CASSSPRTGRTGELFF; V gene: TRBV7-8
CDR3 protein: CASSLSELNTQYF; V gene: TRBV7-9
CDR3 protein: CASSLAPSSGTYNEQFF; V gene: TRBV5-1
CDR3 protein: CSVHRKNIQYF; V gene: TRBV29-1
CDR3 protein: CASSPSGSSGYTF; V gene: TRBV12-3/TRBV12-4
CDR3 protein: CSETGGTEAFF; V gene: TRBV20-1
CDR3 protein: CASSRGWTGEETQYF; V gene: TRBV4-1
CDR3 protein: CSARGLAGGEETQYF; V gene: TRBV20-1
CDR3 protein: CASMVASTRNEQFF; V gene: TRBV6-1
CDR3 protein: CASSYSGADGNSPLHF; V gene: TRBV6-5
CDR3 protein: CASSAGRSDTQYF; V gene: TRBV7-2